This entry concerns a single T cell receptor (beta chain). Its antigen is as yet unknown. The sample is drawn from a study of graft-versus-host responses after intestinal transplantation. Some clones are missing from TCRdb's copy, which holds only in-frame ones; the method was immunoSEQ multiplex PCR. The sample lists 85,000 to 100,000 clones; around 90% were seen once. The V end was cut by 0 bases, the J end by 1 base, with 10 bases between. This CDR3 region has 15 residues. The germline gives CDR1 GTSNPN, CDR2 SVGIG (reference sequence). The clonotype was recovered from a human donor who received an intestinal transplant. J is TRBJ1-5 and V is TRBV30; TRBD1 might be the D (5 bases). The sample here was unstimulated CD4+ T cells sorted from spleen or lymph node cells, taken before intestinal transplant. This CDR3 reads CAWSVFGQSNQPQHF. The CDR3 coding sequence is TGTGCCTGGAGTGTATTCGGACAAAGCAATCAGCCCCAGCATTTT.